The rows below give T cell receptor beta chains drawn from one sample of a study of beta chain features in type 1 diabetes. Here immunoSEQ multiplex PCR was the method, and the copy in TCRdb shows in-frame clones only, minus some. The sample records under 350,000 clones, roughly an eighth being singletons. The sequenced sample consisted of naive CD4+ T cells from blood. The receptors come from a man in his thirties or forties with type 1 diabetes. CDR3s include the opening cysteine and the closing phenylalanine or tryptophan. D genes are given only for firm matches. Clone size is given for some rows only: seen once, a few or many times, or a class if the clone is expanded.

>few|-|TRBJ1-1|TRBV2|11
CASSGEGGAFF
TGTGCCAGCAGTGGTGAAGGGGGAGCTTTCTTT
>-|TRBD2|TRBJ2-5|TRBV9|16
CASTQGISGSRETQYF
TGTGCCAGCACGCAAGGGATTAGCGGGAGTCGAGAGACCCAGTACTTC
>-|-|TRBJ1-4|TRBV7-6|17
CASSLRDTAATNEKLFF
TGTGCCAGCAGCTTACGGGACACCGCTGCAACTAATGAAAAACTGTTTTTT
>few|TRBD1|TRBJ1-2|TRBV9|14
CASSSGQGSDGYTF
TGTGCCAGCAGCTCGGGACAGGGGTCGGATGGCTACACCTTC
>-|-|TRBJ1-1|TRBV9|14
CASSEQGWNTEAFF
TGTGCCAGCAGCGAACAGGGTTGGAACACTGAAGCTTTCTTT
>-|-|TRBJ2-1|TRBV5-4|11
CASTRGHEQFF
TGTGCCAGCACCAGAGGGCATGAGCAGTTCTTC
>-|-|TRBJ2-7|TRBV6-1|15
CASRAQEGGSYEQYF
TGTGCCAGCAGGGCCCAGGAAGGGGGTTCCTACGAGCAGTACTTC
>few|TRBD1|TRBJ1-3|TRBV29-1|14
CSVYQTGAGNTIYF
TGCAGCGTCTACCAGACAGGGGCTGGAAACACCATATATTTT
>-|-|TRBJ2-5|TRBV11-2|13
CASSPQGPETQYF
TGTGCCAGCAGTCCACAGGGTCCCGAGACCCAGTACTTC
>few|-|TRBJ1-3|TRBV9|14
CASGGQGGGNTIYF
TGTGCCAGCGGGGGTCAGGGAGGTGGAAACACCATATATTTT
>few|TRBD1|TRBJ2-5|TRBV7-8|15
CASLGGQGFSETQYF
TGTGCCAGCCTGGGGGGACAGGGTTTTTCGGAGACCCAGTACTTC
>-|-|TRBJ2-7|TRBV5-1|13
CASSLAQGYEQYF
TGCGCCAGCAGCTTGGCGCAGGGTTACGAGCAGTACTTC
>-|TRBD1|TRBJ2-7|TRBV18|14
CASSQGQGVRWQYF
TGTGCCAGCTCCCAAGGACAGGGCGTACGGTGGCAGTACTTC
>-|-|TRBJ1-5|TRBV30|14
CAWSNTAGSQPQHF
TGTGCCTGGAGTAACACGGCAGGGTCTCAGCCCCAGCATTTT
>-|-|TRBJ2-2|TRBV25-1|14
CASSEAGGLGELFF
TGTGCCAGCAGTGAGGCAGGGGGGCTAGGGGAGCTGTTTTTT
>-|TRBD1|TRBJ1-2|TRBV28|12
CASSFRGPVYTF
TGTGCCAGCAGTTTTAGGGGGCCCGTCTACACCTTC
>-|-|TRBJ2-7|TRBV6-9|13
CARRHLDSYEQYF
TGTGCCAGGAGACACCTCGACTCCTACGAGCAGTACTTC
>few|-|TRBJ2-6|TRBV27|15
CASSLARLGANVLTF
TGTGCCAGCAGTTTAGCCCGTCTAGGGGCCAACGTCCTGACTTTC
>-|-|TRBJ1-2|TRBV5-6|14
CASSWGRPSSGYTF
TGTGCCAGCAGCTGGGGGCGTCCTAGTTCCGGCTACACCTTC
>few|TRBD2|TRBJ2-1|TRBV9|14
CASSGGLEESEQFF
TGTGCCAGCAGCGGCGGACTAGAGGAAAGTGAGCAGTTCTTC
>-|-|TRBJ2-3|TRBV18|16
CASSPGGAGSTDTQYF
TGTGCCAGCTCACCTGGGGGAGCGGGTAGCACAGATACGCAGTATTTT
>-|-|TRBJ2-1|TRBV7-9|14
CASSGASYVNEQFF
TGTGCCAGCAGCGGCGCTAGCTATGTCAATGAGCAGTTCTTC
>few|-|TRBJ2-7|TRBV29-1|13
CSVRLVSGYEQYF
TGCAGCGTGAGACTAGTATCTGGCTACGAGCAGTACTTC
>few|-|TRBJ2-1|TRBV7-9|13
CASSPIDSAEQFF
TGTGCCAGCAGCCCCATCGACTCAGCGGAGCAGTTCTTC
>few|-|TRBJ2-7|TRBV2|14
CASSEQGITYEQYF
TGTGCCAGCAGTGAACAGGGGATAACCTACGAGCAGTACTTC
>few|-|TRBJ2-1|TRBV5-4|15
CASSPGSSSYNEQFF
TGTGCCAGCAGCCCAGGTTCCTCCTCCTACAATGAGCAGTTCTTC
>few|TRBD1|TRBJ2-3|TRBV30|17
CAWNNPSGQGFIGTQYF
TGTGCCTGGAATAACCCCTCGGGACAGGGGTTTATTGGTACGCAGTATTTT
>few|-|TRBJ2-7|TRBV4-2|15
CASSQENYRAHEQYF
TGTGCCAGCAGCCAAGAAAATTACAGGGCCCACGAGCAGTACTTC
>once|-|TRBJ1-2|TRBV7-3|15
CASSDEPGLIYGYTF
TGTGCCAGCAGCGACGAACCTGGACTGATCTATGGCTACACCTTC
>-|TRBD2|TRBJ2-1|TRBV5-1|15
CASSLEAGGYNEQFF
TGCGCCAGCAGCTTGGAGGCGGGAGGCTACAATGAGCAGTTCTTC
>few|TRBD1|TRBJ1-2|TRBV25-1|13
CASSSGQSDGYTF
TGTGCCAGCAGTTCGGGACAGAGCGATGGCTACACCTTC
>few|-|TRBJ2-2|TRBV9|16
CASSVGASSNTGELFF
TGTGCCAGCAGCGTAGGGGCTAGCTCGAACACCGGGGAGCTGTTTTTT
>-|-|TRBJ1-1|TRBV28|11
CASESNTEAFF
TGTGCCAGTGAGTCAAACACTGAAGCTTTCTTT
>few|-|TRBJ2-3|TRBV7-8|16
CASSLLGGPTSDTQYF
TGTGCCAGCAGCTTGCTGGGTGGGCCGACATCAGATACGCAGTATTTT
>-|-|TRBJ1-1|TRBV15|15
CATSRVISINTEAFF
TGTGCCACCAGCAGAGTGATCAGTATTAACACTGAAGCTTTCTTT
>-|TRBD1|TRBJ2-7|TRBV18|14
CASSPGTAIYEQYF
TGTGCCAGCTCACCCGGGACAGCTATCTACGAGCAGTACTTC
>few|TRBD2|TRBJ2-1|TRBV7-2|14
CASSRLAGAGEQFF
TGTGCCAGCAGCCGCCTAGCGGGAGCGGGTGAGCAGTTCTTC
>-|-|TRBJ2-1|TRBV27|16
CASSRGGVRAGMGAFF
TGTGCCAGCAGTCGGGGCGGGGTGAGGGCGGGAATGGGCGCATTCTTC
>-|-|TRBJ2-1|TRBV7-3|14
CASSLLRSGNEQFF
TGTGCCAGCAGCTTGCTCCGGTCGGGGAATGAGCAGTTCTTC
>-|TRBD1|TRBJ1-5|TRBV18|15
CASSLGTGNNQPQHF
TGTGCCAGCTCACTGGGGACAGGGAACAATCAGCCCCAGCATTTT
>few|-|TRBJ2-7|TRBV5-4|14
CASSRNGVRYEQYF
TGTGCCAGCAGCAGAAACGGGGTGAGGTACGAGCAGTACTTC
>few|TRBD1|TRBJ1-2|TRBV30|15
CAWITRLPRGHGYTF
TGTGCCTGGATAACTCGTTTGCCGAGGGGGCATGGCTACACCTTC
>few|-|TRBJ2-7|TRBV15|14
CATSRDLGLYEQYF
TGTGCCACCAGCAGAGATCTAGGACTCTACGAGCAGTACTTC
>few|TRBD2|TRBJ2-3|TRBV30|18
CAWSRLAGLVPGTDTQYF
TGTGCCTGGAGTCGACTAGCGGGTTTGGTTCCTGGCACAGATACGCAGTATTTT
>few|-|TRBJ1-5|TRBV30|12
CAWGGGGQPQHF
TGTGCCTGGGGCGGGGGCGGACAGCCCCAGCATTTT
>few|-|TRBJ1-1|TRBV5-4|15
CASSPGSAGDTEAFF
TGTGCCAGCAGCCCTGGGAGCGCGGGGGACACTGAAGCTTTCTTT
>-|-|TRBJ2-3|TRBV9|16
CASSVLGGTSTDTQYF
TGTGCCAGCAGCGTACTAGGAGGAACTAGCACAGATACGCAGTATTTT
>-|-|TRBJ2-2|TRBV28|15
CASLRQIANTGELFF
TGTGCCAGCCTACGACAGATAGCGAACACCGGGGAGCTGTTTTTT
>few|TRBD1|TRBJ2-1|TRBV7-9|17
CASSLGGPGRGHNEQFF
TGTGCCAGCAGCTTAGGAGGGCCCGGCAGGGGGCACAATGAGCAGTTCTTC
>-|TRBD2|TRBJ2-4|TRBV10-3|14
CAIKSGLEANVQYF
TGTGCCATCAAGAGCGGACTAGAAGCAAACGTTCAGTACTTC
>-|-|TRBJ1-1|TRBV18|15
CASSPSMELNTEAFF
TGTGCCAGCTCACCTTCAATGGAGCTCAACACTGAAGCTTTCTTT
>-|TRBD2|TRBJ2-7|TRBV19|20
CASSIDPGLAGAHGPYEQYF
TGTGCCAGTAGTATAGACCCGGGACTAGCGGGAGCCCATGGACCTTACGAGCAGTACTTC
>-|-|TRBJ1-2|TRBV6-5|15
CASSAYGETNYGYTF
TGTGCCAGCAGTGCATACGGAGAGACTAACTATGGCTACACCTTC
>-|TRBD1|TRBJ2-5|TRBV2|13
CASSDLGQETQYF
TGTGCCAGCAGTGATCTGGGACAGGAGACCCAGTACTTC
>-|TRBD1|TRBJ1-3|TRBV18|16
CASSPSQGAFGNTIYF
TGTGCCAGCTCACCGTCACAGGGGGCATTCGGAAACACCATATATTTT